Presented here are 18 T cell receptor beta chains from one specimen sequenced in a study of CD8 T cells in Susac syndrome. cDNA came from roughly 0.47 to 1 ug RNA primed by random hexamers. TCRdb called the immunoSEQ multiplex PCR reads again in MiXCR, with one record for every CDR3 protein. The sample lists about 250,000 distinct CDR3 sequences, just under 95% occurring once. Specimen: CD4+ T cells from PBMCs. These receptor sequences come from a human donor with multiple sclerosis.

The V and J genes are TRBV18 and TRBJ2-7, with TRBD1 identical over 7 bases. Germline-derived CDR1 and CDR2 are KGHSH and LQKENI. Trimming removed 3 bases from V and 9 bases from J; junction bases left unmatched: 11. This CDR3 spans 14 amino acids. CDR3: CASSPSGTENRQYV. The CDR3, as DNA: TGTGCCAGCTCACCCTCCGGGACAGAAAATCGGCAGTACGTC.

The chain has TRBV6-6 and TRBJ1-4; TRBD1 might be the D (5 bases). Deletions cut 10 bases from V and 0 bases from J, with 15 bases between. Germline CDR1 reads MNHNY; CDR2 reads SVGAGI (reference sequence). The length of the CDR3 is 15 residues. In DNA form, the CDR3 reads TGTGCCACCAGAATAGGGGTTGCAACTAATGAAAAACTGTTTTTT. This sequence encodes CATRIGVATNEKLFF.

This clonotype was found once. CDR3 amino acids: CASSSQGNVRETQYF. The CDR3 DNA reads TGTGCCAGCAGTTCGCAGGGGAATGTCCGGGAGACCCAGTACTTC. J is TRBJ2-5 and V is TRBV2, with a possible D match to TRBD1 (6 bases). Looked up from germline, CDR1 is SNHLY and CDR2 is FYNNEI. The CDR3 is 15 residues long. V was shortened by 5 bases and J by 5 bases, with 18 bases between the two germline ends.

The CDR3 sequence is CASSLVGTIAKNIQYF. The CDR3 bases are TGTGCCAGCAGCTTGGTAGGGACTATAGCCAAAAACATTCAGTACTTC. The chain combines TRBV5-6 with TRBJ2-4; 7 nucleotides line up with TRBD2. This CDR3 is built from 16 residues. V lost 0 bases to trimming and J lost 0 bases; unmatched junction nucleotides: 3. Germline CDR1 and CDR2: SGHDT and YYEEEE.

J is TRBJ2-1 and V is TRBV12-5, with 8 bases matching TRBD2. The CDR3 spans 16 residues. V lost 5 bases to trimming and J lost 7 bases; unmatched junction nucleotides: 13. Germline CDR1 is LGHNT and CDR2 is FRNRAP. CDR3: CASGDVGGTSPNEQFF. The DNA of the CDR3 is TGTGCTAGTGGTGACGTTGGGGGGACTAGTCCAAATGAGCAGTTCTTC. The full variable domain, with the rest looked up from reference TRBV12-5 and TRBJ2-1, is DARVTQTPRHKVTEMGQEVTMRCQPILGHNTVFWYRQTMMQGLELLAYFRNRAPLDDSGMPKDRFSAEMPDATLATLKIQPSEPRDSAVYFCASGDVGGTSPNEQFFGPGTRLTVL.

This CDR3 is CASSLYPHATNEKLFF. The CDR3 DNA reads TGTGCCAGCAGTTTATACCCGCACGCAACTAATGAAAAACTGTTTTTT. This chain joins TRBV27 and TRBJ1-4; D unclear. Trimming left V 1 base short and J 0 bases short, with 9 bases between. This CDR3 has 16 residues. Germline CDR1 and CDR2: MNHEY and SMNVEV (reference sequence).

The gene calls are TRBV6-6 and TRBJ1-1; 10 bases align to TRBD1. The CDR3 is 15 amino acids. Losses at the gene ends were 7 bases for V and 5 bases for J; bases not matched to a gene: 10. Germline loops: CDR1 MNHNY, CDR2 SVGAGI (reference sequence). As DNA, the CDR3 is TGTGCCAGCATTGCCCGGGACAGGGGAAGGACTGAAGCTTTCTTT. Translated, it gives CASIARDRGRTEAFF.

The V and J genes are TRBV29-1 and TRBJ2-7; 7 positions match TRBD2. V gave up 4 bases and J gave up 3 bases; unmatched junction bases: 6. The CDR3 is made up of 13 amino acids. Germline V gives CDR1 SQVTM, CDR2 ANQGSEA. CDR3 region: CSVAQGGNYEQYV. The CDR3, as DNA: TGCAGCGTTGCGCAGGGAGGGAACTACGAGCAGTACGTC.

This chain joins TRBV6-2 or TRBV6-3 and TRBJ2-3; D is uncertain. The CDR3 spans 11 residues. The germline CDR1 and CDR2 sequences are MNHEY and SVGEGT. V was pared by 7 bases and J by 7 bases, with 9 bases between. In DNA form, the CDR3 reads TGTGCCAGCACCAACGGGTATACGCAGTATTTT. Its protein product is CASTNGYTQYF.

The V call is TRBV20-1, the J call TRBJ1-5, with D possibly TRBD1 on 5 matching bases. The V gene's germline CDR1 is DFQATT and CDR2 SNEGSKA (reference sequence). CDR3 size: 15 residues. The V end was cut by 6 bases, the J end by 11 bases, with 26 bases between. The CDR3 nucleotides read TGCAGTGCCTCCCGAGGGACGGGCGGGTCCCAGACCCAGCATTTT. The encoded protein is CSASRGTGGSQTQHF.

The chain recombines TRBV4-1 with TRBJ1-5; 7 nucleotides match TRBD1. The CDR3 consists of 15 residues. CDR1 and CDR2 (germline): MGHRA, YSYEKL. V lost 2 bases, J lost 2 bases, and 3 bases stayed unmatched. CDR3 sequence: CASSQPDRGNQPQHF. The CDR3 bases are TGCGCCAGCAGCCAACCTGACAGGGGCAATCAGCCCCAGCATTTT.

The chain joins TRBV3-1 to TRBJ2-2; D perhaps matches TRBD2 (6 bases). This CDR3 has 17 amino acids. V was cut by 3 bases and J by 7 bases, with 21 bases left in between. The germline V gene has CDR1 LGHDT and CDR2 YNNKEL (reference sequence). The CDR3, as DNA: TGTGCCAGCAGCCAGGCGTTTTGGGGGGAGAGGATCGGGGAGCTGTTTTTT. Translated: CASSQAFWGERIGELFF. Full variable domain (remainder filled in from reference TRBV3-1 and TRBJ2-2): DTAVSQTPKYLVTQMGNDKSIKCEQNLGHDTMYWYKQDSKKFLKIMFSYNNKELIINETVPNRFSPKSPDKAHLNLHINSLELGDSAVYFCASSQAFWGERIGELFFGEGSRLTVL.

The chain is built from TRBV6-1 and TRBJ2-1; 12 bases fit TRBD2. The CDR3 spans 16 residues. Germline CDR1 and CDR2: MNHNS and SASEGT. With V trimmed by 8 bases and J by 6 bases, 11 bases remained unmatched. This CDR3 is CASSPFLAGGGNEQFF. The CDR3 DNA sequence: TGTGCCAGCTCGCCCTTCCTAGCGGGGGGGGGCAATGAGCAGTTCTTC.

The genes are TRBV5-1 and TRBJ2-5; tentatively, D is TRBD1 (5 bases). This CDR3 is built from 12 residues. CDR1 is SGHRS and CDR2 is YFSETQ in the germline V gene. V was clipped by 5 bases and J by 5 bases, with 10 bases between them. The DNA for the CDR3 is TGCGCCAGCAGGGCAGGGTTGGAGACCCAGTACTTC. Residues: CASRAGLETQYF.

The chain recombines TRBV5-4 with TRBJ2-1; D gene uncertain. Per the germline V gene, CDR1 is SGHNT and CDR2 is YYREEE (reference sequence). Trimming pared 0 bases from V and 0 bases from J, leaving 7 bases between. There are 15 residues in the CDR3. CDR3 amino acids: CASSLDTSSYNEQFF. For the CDR3, the DNA is TGTGCCAGCAGCTTGGACACGAGCTCCTACAATGAGCAGTTCTTC.

V gene TRBV29-1 combines with J gene TRBJ2-3; D perhaps matches TRBD2 (6 bases). Trimming pared 8 bases from V and 14 bases from J, leaving 20 bases between. CDR1 and CDR2 from the germline V gene are SQVTM and ANQGSEA. This CDR3 contains 11 residues. The chain's CDR3 is CSYGSGSGGYF. The CDR3 DNA is TGCAGCTATGGGTCCGGGAGCGGCGGGTATTTT.

The chain has TRBV6-1 and TRBJ2-4, with 15 bases that match TRBD2. CDR3 length equals 19 residues. J gave up 4 bases and V 5 bases, and 12 bases lay outside the gene matches. Looked up from germline, CDR1 is MNHNS and CDR2 is SASEGT. The CDR3 here is CASSLPRTSGRAVKNIQYF. In DNA, the CDR3 is TGTGCCAGCAGTCTGCCCCGGACTAGCGGGAGGGCCGTTAAAAACATTCAGTACTTC.

The chain is built from TRBV15 and TRBJ2-1; 11 bases match TRBD2. This CDR3 contains 21 residues. Germline assignment: CDR1 LNHNV and CDR2 YYDKDF (reference sequence). Losses at the gene ends were 0 bases for V and 2 bases for J; bases not matched to a gene: 15. CDR3 amino acids: CATSRDGRRASGRLTYNEQFF. CDR3 in DNA: TGTGCCACCAGCAGAGATGGGAGGAGAGCTAGCGGGAGGCTTACCTACAATGAGCAGTTCTTC. Variable domain in full (rest from reference TRBV15 and TRBJ2-1): DAMVIQNPRYQVTQFGKPVTLSCSQTLNHNVMYWYQQKSSQAPKLLFHYYDKDFNNEADTPDNFQSRRPNTSFCFLDIRSPGLGDTAMYLCATSRDGRRASGRLTYNEQFFGPGTRLTVL.